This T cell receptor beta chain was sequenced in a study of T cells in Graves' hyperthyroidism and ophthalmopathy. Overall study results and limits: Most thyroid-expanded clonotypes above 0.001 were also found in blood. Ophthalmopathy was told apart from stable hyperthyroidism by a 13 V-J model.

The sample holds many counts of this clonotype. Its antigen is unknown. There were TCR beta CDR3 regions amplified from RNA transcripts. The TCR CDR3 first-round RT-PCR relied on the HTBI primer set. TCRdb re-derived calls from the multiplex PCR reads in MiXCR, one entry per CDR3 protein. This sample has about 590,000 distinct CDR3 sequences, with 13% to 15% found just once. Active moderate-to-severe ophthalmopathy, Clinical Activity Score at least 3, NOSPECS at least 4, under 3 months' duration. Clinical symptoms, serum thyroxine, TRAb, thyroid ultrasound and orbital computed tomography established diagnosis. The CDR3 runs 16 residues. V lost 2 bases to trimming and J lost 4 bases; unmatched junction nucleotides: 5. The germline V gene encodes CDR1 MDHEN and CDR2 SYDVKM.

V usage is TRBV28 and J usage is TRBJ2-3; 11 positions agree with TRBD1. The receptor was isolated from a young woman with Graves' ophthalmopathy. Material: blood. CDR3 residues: CASSLSPGQGADTQYF. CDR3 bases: TGTGCCAGCAGTTTAAGTCCGGGACAGGGGGCAGATACGCAGTATTTT.